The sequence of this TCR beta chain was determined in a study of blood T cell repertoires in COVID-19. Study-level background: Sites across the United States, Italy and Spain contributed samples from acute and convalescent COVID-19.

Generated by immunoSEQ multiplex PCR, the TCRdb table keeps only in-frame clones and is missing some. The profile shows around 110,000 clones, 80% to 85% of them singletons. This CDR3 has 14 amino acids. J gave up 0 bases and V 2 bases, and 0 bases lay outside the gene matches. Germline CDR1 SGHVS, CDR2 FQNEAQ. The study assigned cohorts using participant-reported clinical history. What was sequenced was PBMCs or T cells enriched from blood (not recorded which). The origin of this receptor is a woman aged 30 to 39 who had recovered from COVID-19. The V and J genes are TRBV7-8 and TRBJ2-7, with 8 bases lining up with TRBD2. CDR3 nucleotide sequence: TGTGCCAGCAGCTTACTAGCGGGCTCCTACGAGCAGTACTTC. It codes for CASSLLAGSYEQYF. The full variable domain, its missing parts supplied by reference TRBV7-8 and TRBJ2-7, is GAGVSQSPRYKVAKRGQDVALRCDPISGHVSLFWYQQALGQGPEFLTYFQNEAQLDKSGLPSDRFFAERPEGSVSTLKIQRTQQEDSAVYLCASSLLAGSYEQYFGPGTRLTVT.